Given below is one T cell receptor (beta chain) in context. Its antigen is undetermined. TCRdb re-called the 5' RACE reads through MiXCR, storing one row per CDR3 protein. This sample has 150,000 to 200,000 distinct CDR3 sequences, with under 35% found just once. The CDR3 has 15 residues. Germline V gene data show CDR1 as DFQATT and CDR2 as SNEGSKA (reference sequence). V was pared by 0 bases and J by 1 base, with 11 bases between. The data stem from a study of CD8 T cells in ankylosing spondylitis. Overall study results and limits: Matched ankylosing spondylitis synovial fluid reportedly showed significant enrichment of disease-linked clones. For ankylosing spondylitis blood, a TCR beta motif of 7 or 8 highly homologous variants appeared characteristic.

The sequence came from a male donor with ankylosing spondylitis. The chain combines TRBV20-1 with TRBJ2-3; D is uncertain. Sequenced material: synovial fluid, either unsorted or a sorted T cell fraction (not recorded which). Here the CDR3 DNA reads TGCAGTGCTAGAGATCCGGTCCGGGGCACAGATACGCAGTATTTT. It translates to CSARDPVRGTDTQYF.